This T cell receptor beta chain was identified in a study of blood T cell repertoires in COVID-19. About this clone itself: Compared with germline, one end of the junction differs, possibly owing to a read error.

Per germline, CDR1 MNHEY and CDR2 SVGEGT. This CDR3 spans 12 amino acids. Data came from immunoSEQ multiplex PCR; TCRdb stores just in-frame clones and leaves some out. The profile covers about 140,000 clones, with around 80% appearing a single time and under 9.5% taken by the ten largest. This TCR was sampled from a woman of 80 years or more in a cohort sampled during active or convalescent COVID-19. The sequencing sample was made of peripheral blood. The gene calls are TRBV6-2 or TRBV6-3 and TRBJ2-4, with D possibly TRBD1 on 6 matching bases. CDR3 sequence (DNA): TGTGCCAGCAGTCCAACCGGGACACCCTACCACTTC. Its translation is CASSPTGTPYHF.